The present T cell receptor beta chain was sequenced within a study of post-analysis software for immune sequencing data. Study information: There were relapsing-remitting, secondary progressive and progressive-relapsing multiple sclerosis among the disease courses included.

Only a few counts were recorded for this clonotype. Its antigen is unknown. Overall study findings and caveats: Co-batched samples clustered tightly together by F measure. When compared against controls, multiple sclerosis patients showed significantly lower normalized Chao1 diversity.

Unique molecular identifiers were present in the TCR beta cDNA libraries. Starting from approximately 0.95 to 9.8 million T cells, the study yielded about 540,000 cDNA molecules. TCRdb independently ran MiXCR on the PCR reads; one entry per CDR3 protein. The sample carries roughly 700,000 distinct CDR3 sequences, 30% recorded once. Sequencing used blood. This clonotype was obtained from a girl aged 10-17 years with multiple sclerosis.

The CDR3 nucleotides are TGTGCCAGCAGGCCGGGGGGCACAGAGACCCAGTACTTC. It yields the protein CASRPGGTETQYF. This chain connects TRBV7-2 to TRBJ2-5, with D possibly matching TRBD2 (7 bases). The length of the CDR3 is 13 residues. Germline values: CDR1 SGHTA, CDR2 FQGNSA. Trimming removed 6 bases from V and 4 bases from J, with 12 bases in between.